These 26 T cell receptor beta chains were all obtained from the same sample, sequenced in a study of blood T cell repertoires in COVID-19. This table comes from immunoSEQ multiplex PCR, and its TCRdb copy is limited to in-frame clones, with some not included. The sample carries about 75,000 clones, 79% recorded once. The specimen sequenced was peripheral blood. These TCRs come from a woman over 75 with active or convalescent COVID-19.

The rearrangement joins TRBV7-2 to TRBJ2-2, with TRBD2 as a possible D gene (5 bases). The CDR3 contains 15 residues. The V gene's germline CDR1 is SGHTA and CDR2 FQGNSA. Trimming removed 4 bases at V and 5 bases at J, with 14 bases between. CDR3 DNA sequence: TGTGCCAGCAGCTGGCTCCCGGGGTCAACCGGGGAGCTGTTTTTT. Protein: CASSWLPGSTGELFF.

CDR3: CASSPREGSGSHEQYF. CDR3 sequence (DNA): TGTGCCAGCAGCCCCCGGGAGGGTAGCGGGAGCCACGAGCAGTACTTC. This chain joins TRBV11-1 and TRBJ2-7; 9 bases map to TRBD2. The CDR3 runs 16 residues. Losses at the gene ends were 5 bases for V and 5 bases for J; bases not matched to a gene: 13. From germline, CDR1 is SGHAT and CDR2 FQDESV (reference sequence).

This clone was seen only once. V usage is TRBV3-1 (or the pseudogene TRBV3-2) and J usage is TRBJ2-7; D not resolved. V was shortened by 1 base and J by 0 bases, with 7 bases between the two germline ends. Germline CDR1 is LGHDT and CDR2 is YNNKEL (reference sequence). This CDR3 spans 14 amino acids. CDR3 protein: CASSQAPSSYEQYF. In nucleotides, the CDR3 is TGTGCCAGCAGCCAAGCTCCGAGCTCCTACGAGCAGTACTTC.

The genes are TRBV5-6 and TRBJ2-7; D is perhaps TRBD1 (5 bases). This CDR3 has 14 amino acids. The germline V gene has CDR1 SGHDT and CDR2 YYEEEE. Trimming cost V 2 bases and J 5 bases, with 14 bases left between them. The CDR3 reads CASSFLGSTDEQYF. The CDR3 DNA reads TGTGCCAGCAGCTTCCTCGGGTCGACAGACGAGCAGTACTTC.

The chain employs TRBV7-8 and TRBJ2-1; 8 bases match TRBD2. The CDR3 runs 16 residues. Germline trimming cut 5 bases from V and 2 bases from J; bases unmatched to any gene: 8. CDR1 and CDR2 (germline): SGHVS, FQNEAQ. In DNA form, the CDR3 reads TGTGCCAGCAGCCTATTAACGGGGGGGCCCTACAATGAGCAGTTCTTC. It translates to CASSLLTGGPYNEQFF.

The chain couples TRBV3-1 (or the pseudogene TRBV3-2) to TRBJ2-1; 7 bases match TRBD2. V shed 5 bases and J 6 bases; nucleotides not matched to a gene: 4. Looked up from germline, CDR1 is LGHDT and CDR2 is YNNKEL (reference sequence). The CDR3 consists of 13 residues. The CDR3 nucleotides read TGTGCCAGCAGCACGACTAGCAGCAATGAGCAGTTCTTC. It specifies CASSTTSSNEQFF.

The rearrangement joins TRBV5-4 to TRBJ2-1, with 7 bases aligning to TRBD2. J gave up 1 base and V 4 bases, and 8 bases lay outside the gene matches. Germline lookup yields CDR1 SGHNT and CDR2 YYREEE (reference sequence). The CDR3 covers 16 residues. The CDR3 loop is CASSPSLANSYNEQFF. The CDR3 nucleotides are TGTGCCAGCAGCCCCTCACTAGCGAATTCCTACAATGAGCAGTTCTTC.

This clone was picked up one time. The chain recombines TRBV19 with TRBJ1-1; the D is unclear. The CDR3 spans 13 residues. Germline V lookup: CDR1 LNHDA, CDR2 SQIVND (reference sequence). The V and J ends lost 5 bases and 0 bases respectively, with 7 bases between them. The CDR3 bases are TGTGCCAGTAGTTTCGCGATGAACACTGAAGCTTTCTTT. Amino acid sequence: CASSFAMNTEAFF. The full variable domain, completed using reference TRBV19 and TRBJ1-1, is DGGITQSPKYLFRKEGQNVTLSCEQNLNHDAMYWYRQDPGQGLRLIYYSQIVNDFQKGDIAEGYSVSREKKESFPLTVTSAQKNPTAFYLCASSFAMNTEAFFGQGTRLTVV.

The chain joins TRBV9 to TRBJ1-2, with 7 bases lining up with TRBD1. The CDR3 loop spans 13 amino acids. V lost 3 bases and J lost 9; bases outside the gene matches: 8. Germline values: CDR1 SGDLS, CDR2 YYNGEE. The CDR3 is CASSDRDRGSYTF. In DNA form, the CDR3 reads TGTGCCAGCAGCGACCGGGACAGAGGGAGCTACACCTTC.

The genes are TRBV6-5 and TRBJ2-7, with TRBD1 as a possible D gene (8 bases). Germline CDR1 is MNHEY and CDR2 is SVGAGI. Between the trimmed V and J ends, which lost 6 bases and 3 bases, there was a span of 15 bases. This CDR3 is built from 14 residues. The CDR3 loop is CASSNTGGDYEQYF. CDR3 in DNA: TGTGCCAGCAGCAACACAGGGGGGGACTACGAGCAGTACTTC.

This chain connects TRBV29-1 to TRBJ1-1; D is undetermined. This CDR3 is 15 amino acids long. Germline-derived CDR1 and CDR2 are SQVTM and ANQGSEA. V was clipped by 4 bases and J by 1 base, with 16 bases between them. Here the CDR3 reads CSVGVGRWRNTEAFF. Here the CDR3 DNA reads TGCAGCGTTGGCGTCGGGAGGTGGCGGAACACTGAAGCTTTCTTT.

This sequence joins TRBV27 and TRBJ2-6; D gene uncertain. CDR1 MNHEY and CDR2 SMNVEV come from the germline V gene (reference sequence). Trimming took 2 bases from V and 4 from J, leaving 6 bases between them. The CDR3 is 14 amino acids. The CDR3 protein is CASSLETGANVLTF. CDR3 DNA sequence: TGTGCCAGCAGTTTAGAGACAGGGGCCAACGTCCTGACTTTC.

V and J are TRBV10-3 and TRBJ1-5; unclear D gene. Germline CDR1 and CDR2: ENHRY and SYGVKD. V lost 2 bases and J 3 bases, leaving 8 bases between the germline ends. The CDR3 contains 14 residues. The CDR3: CAISEGRNNQPQHF. CDR3 nucleotide sequence: TGTGCCATCAGTGAGGGGCGAAACAATCAGCCCCAGCATTTT.

V and J are TRBV9 and TRBJ1-1; D call uncertain. The CDR3 is made up of 15 amino acids. The germline gives CDR1 SGDLS, CDR2 YYNGEE. V was pared by 0 bases and J by 4 bases, with 13 bases between. The chain's CDR3 is CASSVASGGSTEAFF. The CDR3 region has the DNA TGTGCCAGCAGCGTAGCTTCCGGAGGTTCCACTGAAGCTTTCTTT.

V is TRBV5-1 and J is TRBJ2-7; 11 bases fit TRBD1. This CDR3 is built from 15 residues. Germline trimming cut 3 bases from V and 5 bases from J; bases unmatched to any gene: 7. CDR1 is SGHRS, CDR2 YFSETQ, per germline. Here the CDR3 reads CASSSTGTGGHEQYF. The CDR3 nucleotides are TGCGCCAGCAGCTCCACCGGGACAGGGGGGCACGAGCAGTACTTC.

The gene calls are TRBV5-6 and TRBJ1-1; tentatively, D is TRBD1 (5 bases). The V gene's germline CDR1 is SGHDT and CDR2 YYEEEE. V was shortened by 2 bases and J by 4 bases, with 9 bases between the two germline ends. This CDR3 comprises 13 residues. CDR3 sequence reads: CASSFGRGTEAFF. The CDR3 nucleotides are TGTGCCAGCAGCTTTGGGAGGGGCACTGAAGCTTTCTTT.

The chain recombines TRBV14 with TRBJ1-1; TRBD1 is a possible D gene (6 bases). CDR3 length: 15 residues. Deletions cut 4 bases from V and 3 bases from J, with 15 bases between. Per germline, CDR1 SGHDN and CDR2 FVKESK. DNA for the CDR3: TGTGCCAGCAGCCCGGGCGGGGGCAGGTACACTGAAGCTTTCTTT. Translating it yields CASSPGGGRYTEAFF. Full variable domain (rest looked up from reference TRBV14 and TRBJ1-1): EAGVTQFPSHSVIEKGQTVTLRCDPISGHDNLYWYRRVMGKEIKFLLHFVKESKQDESGMPNNRFLAERTGGTYSTLKVQPAELEDSGVYFCASSPGGGRYTEAFFGQGTRLTVV.

This sequence joins TRBV4-2 and TRBJ2-7; 12 nucleotides agree with TRBD2. The CDR3 totals 15 residues. Germline V CDR1 and CDR2: LGHNA, YNFKEQ. The V segment lost 5 bases and the J segment 3 bases; nucleotides outside the gene matches: 5. The CDR3 sequence: CASSTRTSGNYEQYF. The CDR3 region has the DNA TGTGCCAGCAGCACCCGGACTAGCGGGAACTACGAGCAGTACTTC.

J is TRBJ1-1 and V is TRBV5-4, with D maybe TRBD1 (5 bases). The germline CDR1 and CDR2 sequences are SGHNT and YYREEE (reference sequence). Trimming stripped 4 bases from V and 0 bases from J, with 10 bases between. The CDR3 spans 14 residues. In DNA form, the CDR3 reads TGTGCCAGCAGCCCCAGGGCCTTGAACACTGAAGCTTTCTTT. This sequence encodes CASSPRALNTEAFF.

The chain employs TRBV6-2 or TRBV6-3 and TRBJ2-1; 10 bases agree with TRBD2. Looked up from germline, CDR1 is MNHEY and CDR2 is SVGEGT. The J segment lost 3 bases and the V segment lost 4 bases, leaving 9 bases of the junction unmatched. The CDR3 sequence is 17 residues long. The CDR3 loop reads CASSSQREGLSYNEQFF. Written as DNA, the CDR3 is TGTGCCAGCAGTTCCCAGCGGGAGGGCCTCAGCTACAATGAGCAGTTCTTC.

This clone appeared a few times. The rearrangement links TRBV18 to TRBJ2-1, with 7 bases aligning to TRBD2. The CDR3 length is 15 residues. Unmatched junction bases numbered 7, after V lost 2 bases and J lost 6 bases. From germline, CDR1 is KGHSH and CDR2 LQKENI. For the CDR3, the DNA is TGTGCCAGCTCACCAGTCCAGGGACTACCCAATGAGCAGTTCTTC. Protein product: CASSPVQGLPNEQFF. Supplemented by reference TRBV18 and TRBJ2-1, the full variable domain reads NAGVMQNPRHLVRRRGQEARLRCSPMKGHSHVYWYRQLPEEGLKFMVYLQKENIIDESGMPKERFSAEFPKEGPSILRIQQVVRGDSAAYFCASSPVQGLPNEQFFGPGTRLTVL.

The rearrangement links TRBV6-6 to TRBJ1-1; 7 nucleotides line up with TRBD1. J gave up 3 bases and V 2 bases, and 6 bases lay outside the gene matches. The CDR3 extends over 15 amino acids. Germline CDR1 is MNHNY and CDR2 is SVGAGI (reference sequence). In DNA form, the CDR3 reads TGTGCCAGCAGTTACGGTACCACAGGGGACACTGAAGCTTTCTTT. The encoded protein is CASSYGTTGDTEAFF.

The V gene is TRBV23-1, the J gene TRBJ2-2; D unresolved. TRBV23-1 is an open reading frame whose function is uncertain. The CDR3 extends over 16 amino acids. Between the trimmed V and J ends, which lost 0 bases and 4 bases, there was a span of 12 bases. CDR3 coding DNA: TGCGCCAGCAGTCAATCCTCAACGACATTCACCGGGGAGCTGTTTTTT. Translating gives CASSQSSTTFTGELFF.

The rearrangement uses TRBV4-3 and TRBJ2-7, with TRBD2 matching 10 bases. The CDR3 has 17 amino acids. With V trimmed by 0 bases and J by 4 bases, 9 bases remained unmatched. Germline V gene sequence: CDR1 LGHNA, CDR2 YSLEER. The CDR3, as DNA: TGCGCCAGCAGCCAAGATGTTCTAGCGGGAGCCGGGTACGAGCAGTACTTC. Residues: CASSQDVLAGAGYEQYF.

The gene calls are TRBV7-2 and TRBJ1-1; 7 bases line up with TRBD1. Germline loops: CDR1 SGHTA, CDR2 FQGNSA. Unmatched junction bases numbered 17, after V lost 5 bases and J lost 11 bases. The CDR3 loop spans 15 amino acids. The CDR3 bases are TGTGCCAGCAGCCCCACCTCCAGACAGGGCGGGTCGGCTTTCTTT. Translation gives CASSPTSRQGGSAFF. The full variable domain, in which reference TRBV7-2 and TRBJ1-1 provide the parts outside the CDR3, is GAGVSQSPSNKVTEKGKDVELRCDPISGHTALYWYRQSLGQGLEFLIYFQGNSAPDKSGLPSDRFSAERTGGSVSTLTIQRTQQEDSAVYLCASSPTSRQGGSAFFGQGTRLTVV.

V gene TRBV10-2 combines with J gene TRBJ2-7, with a weak D call TRBD2 (6 bases). Trimming took 8 bases from V and 0 from J, leaving 11 bases between them. The germline CDR1 and CDR2 sequences are WSHSY and SAAADI. This CDR3 comprises 13 residues. This chain's CDR3 is CASRVGGSYEQYF. The CDR3 nucleotides read TGCGCCAGCCGTGTGGGGGGCTCCTACGAGCAGTACTTC.